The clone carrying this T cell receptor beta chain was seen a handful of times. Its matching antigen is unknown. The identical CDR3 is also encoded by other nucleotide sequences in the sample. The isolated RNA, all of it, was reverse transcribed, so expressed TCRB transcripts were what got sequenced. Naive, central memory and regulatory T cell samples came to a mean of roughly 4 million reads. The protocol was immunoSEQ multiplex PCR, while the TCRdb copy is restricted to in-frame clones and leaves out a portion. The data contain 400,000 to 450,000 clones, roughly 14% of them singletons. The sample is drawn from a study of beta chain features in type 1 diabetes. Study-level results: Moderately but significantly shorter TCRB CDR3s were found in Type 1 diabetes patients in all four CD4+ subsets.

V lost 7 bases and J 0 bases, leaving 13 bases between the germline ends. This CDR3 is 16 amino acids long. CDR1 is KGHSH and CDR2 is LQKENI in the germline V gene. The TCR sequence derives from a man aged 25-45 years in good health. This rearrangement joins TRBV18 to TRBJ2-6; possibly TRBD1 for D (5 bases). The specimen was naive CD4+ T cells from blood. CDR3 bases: TGTGCCAGCTACACAGGCGCCGCCTCTGGGGCCAACGTCCTGACTTTC. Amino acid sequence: CASYTGAASGANVLTF.